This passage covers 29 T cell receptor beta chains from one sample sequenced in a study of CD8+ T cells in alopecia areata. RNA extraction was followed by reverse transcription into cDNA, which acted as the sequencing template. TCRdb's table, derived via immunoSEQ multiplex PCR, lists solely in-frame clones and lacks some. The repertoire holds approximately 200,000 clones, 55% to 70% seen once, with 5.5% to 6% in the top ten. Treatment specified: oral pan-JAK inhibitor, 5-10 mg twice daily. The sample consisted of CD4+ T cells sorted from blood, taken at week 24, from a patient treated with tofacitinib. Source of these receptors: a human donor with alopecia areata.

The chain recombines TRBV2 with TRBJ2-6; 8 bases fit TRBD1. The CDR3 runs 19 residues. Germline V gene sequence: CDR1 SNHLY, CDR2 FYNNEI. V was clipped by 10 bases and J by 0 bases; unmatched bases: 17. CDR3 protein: CATRRIPGQDSSGANVLTF. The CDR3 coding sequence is TGTGCCACCAGGAGGATTCCGGGACAGGACTCCTCTGGGGCCAACGTCCTGACTTTC.

Here the CDR3 reads CASSYSALYGEQYF. CDR3 nucleotide sequence: TGTGCCAGCAGTTACTCAGCCCTTTACGGGGAGCAGTACTTC. The chain is built from TRBV6-5 and TRBJ2-7; D is ambiguous. Germline CDR1 MNHEY, CDR2 SVGAGI. This CDR3 is built from 14 residues. V lost 0 bases and J 7 bases, leaving 13 bases between the germline ends.

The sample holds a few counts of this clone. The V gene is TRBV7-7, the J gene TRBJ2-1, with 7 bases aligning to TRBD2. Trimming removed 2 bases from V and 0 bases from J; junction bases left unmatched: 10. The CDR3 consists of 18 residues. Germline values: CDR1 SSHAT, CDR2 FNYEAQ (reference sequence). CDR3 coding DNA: TGTGCCAGCAGCTTAAGTGCGGTGGGCGGGGGCTCCTACAATGAGCAGTTCTTC. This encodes CASSLSAVGGGSYNEQFF. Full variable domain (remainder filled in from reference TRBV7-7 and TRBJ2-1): GAGVSQSPRYKVTKRGQDVTLRCDPISSHATLYWYQQALGQGPEFLTYFNYEAQPDKSGLPSDRFSAERPEGSISTLTIQRTEQRDSAMYRCASSLSAVGGGSYNEQFFGPGTRLTVL.

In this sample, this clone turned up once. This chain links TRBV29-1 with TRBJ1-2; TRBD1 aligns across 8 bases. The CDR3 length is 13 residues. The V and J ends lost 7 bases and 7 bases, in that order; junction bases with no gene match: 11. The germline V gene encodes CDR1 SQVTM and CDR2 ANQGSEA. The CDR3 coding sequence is TGCAGCGCCCGGACAGGGAGATGGGTTGGCTACACCTTC. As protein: CSARTGRWVGYTF.

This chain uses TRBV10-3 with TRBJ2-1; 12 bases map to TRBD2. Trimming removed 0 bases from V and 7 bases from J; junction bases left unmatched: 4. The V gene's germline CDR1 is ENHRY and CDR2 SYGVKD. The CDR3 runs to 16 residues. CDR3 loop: CAISESPSGGANEQFF. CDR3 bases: TGTGCCATCAGTGAGTCTCCTAGCGGGGGGGCAAATGAGCAGTTCTTC.

The DNA of the CDR3 is TGCGCCAGCAGCGGAAACCAAGAGACCCAGTACTTC. Its translation is CASSGNQETQYF. J is TRBJ2-5 and V is TRBV5-1; D unclear. Trimming stripped 4 bases from V and 0 bases from J, with 4 bases between. The CDR3 totals 12 residues. The germline CDR1 and CDR2 sequences are SGHRS and YFSETQ.

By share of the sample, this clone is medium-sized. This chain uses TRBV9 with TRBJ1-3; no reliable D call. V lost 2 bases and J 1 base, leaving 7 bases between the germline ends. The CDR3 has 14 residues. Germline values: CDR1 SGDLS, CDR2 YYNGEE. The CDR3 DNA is TGTGCCAGCAGCGTTAAGTTATCTGGAAACACCATATATTTT. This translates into CASSVKLSGNTIYF.

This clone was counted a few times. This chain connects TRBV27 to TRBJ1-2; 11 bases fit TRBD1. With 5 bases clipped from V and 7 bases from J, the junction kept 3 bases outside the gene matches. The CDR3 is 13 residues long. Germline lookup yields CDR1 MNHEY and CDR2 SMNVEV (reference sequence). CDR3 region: CASSVDRGLGYTF. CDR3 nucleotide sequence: TGTGCCAGCAGTGTGGACAGGGGGCTTGGCTACACCTTC.

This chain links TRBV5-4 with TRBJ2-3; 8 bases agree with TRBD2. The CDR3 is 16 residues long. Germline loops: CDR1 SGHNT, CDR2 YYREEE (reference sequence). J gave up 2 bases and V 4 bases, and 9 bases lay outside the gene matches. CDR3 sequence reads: CASSPPTSGPTDTQYF. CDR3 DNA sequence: TGTGCCAGCAGCCCCCCTACTAGCGGACCCACAGATACGCAGTATTTT.

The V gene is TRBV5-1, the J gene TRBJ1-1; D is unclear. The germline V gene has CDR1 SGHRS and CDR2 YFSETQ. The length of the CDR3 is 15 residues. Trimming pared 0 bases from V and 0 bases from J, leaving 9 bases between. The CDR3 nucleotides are TGCGCCAGCAGCTTGGAAGCCAGGATGAACACTGAAGCTTTCTTT. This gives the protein CASSLEARMNTEAFF.

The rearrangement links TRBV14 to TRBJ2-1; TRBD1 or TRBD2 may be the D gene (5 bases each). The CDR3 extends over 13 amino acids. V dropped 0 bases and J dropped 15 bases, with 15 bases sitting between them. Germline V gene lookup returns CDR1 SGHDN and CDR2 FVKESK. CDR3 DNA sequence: TGTGCCAGCAGCCAAGAGGGACCGGGCCGGGGGTTCTTC. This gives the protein CASSQEGPGRGFF.

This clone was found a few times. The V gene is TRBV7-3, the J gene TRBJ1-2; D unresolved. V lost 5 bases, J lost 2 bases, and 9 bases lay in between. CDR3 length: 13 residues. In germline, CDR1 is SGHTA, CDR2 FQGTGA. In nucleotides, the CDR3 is TGTGCCAGCAGCCCTTCCGAGAACTATGGCTACACCTTC. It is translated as CASSPSENYGYTF. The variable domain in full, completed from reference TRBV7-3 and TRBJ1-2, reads GAGVSQTPSNKVTEKGKYVELRCDPISGHTALYWYRQSLGQGPEFLIYFQGTGAADDSGLPNDRFFAVRPEGSVSTLKIQRTERGDSAVYLCASSPSENYGYTFGSGTRLTVV.

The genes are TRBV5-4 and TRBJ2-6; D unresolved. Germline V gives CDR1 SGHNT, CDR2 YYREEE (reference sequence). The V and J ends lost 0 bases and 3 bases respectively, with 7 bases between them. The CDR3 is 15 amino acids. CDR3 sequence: CASSLAWSGANVLTF. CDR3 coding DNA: TGTGCCAGCAGCTTGGCTTGGAGTGGGGCCAACGTCCTGACTTTC.

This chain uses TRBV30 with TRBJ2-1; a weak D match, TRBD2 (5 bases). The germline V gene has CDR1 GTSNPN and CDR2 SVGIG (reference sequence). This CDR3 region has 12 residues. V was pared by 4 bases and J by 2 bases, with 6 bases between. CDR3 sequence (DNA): TGTGCCTGGACCGGGACCTACAATGAGCAGTTCTTC. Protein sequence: CAWTGTYNEQFF.

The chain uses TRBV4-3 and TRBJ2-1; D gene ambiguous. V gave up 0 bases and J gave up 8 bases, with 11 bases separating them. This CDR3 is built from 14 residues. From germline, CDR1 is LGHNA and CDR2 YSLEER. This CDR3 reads CASSQDYGFDEQFF. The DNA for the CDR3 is TGCGCCAGCAGCCAAGATTACGGGTTCGATGAGCAGTTCTTC.

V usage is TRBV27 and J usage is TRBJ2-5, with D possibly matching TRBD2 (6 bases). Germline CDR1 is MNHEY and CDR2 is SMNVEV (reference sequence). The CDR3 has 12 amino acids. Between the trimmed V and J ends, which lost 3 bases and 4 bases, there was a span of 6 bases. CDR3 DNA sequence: TGTGCCAGCAGTTTCGGGGGAGAGACCCAGTACTTC. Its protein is CASSFGGETQYF.

The CDR3 sequence is CASSQEIRTGELFF. The CDR3 DNA follows: TGCGCCAGCAGCCAAGAGATTAGAACCGGGGAGCTGTTTTTT. The V and J genes are TRBV4-3 and TRBJ2-2; no definite D call. Germline V CDR1 and CDR2: LGHNA, YSLEER. This CDR3 has 14 amino acids. With 0 bases removed from V and 5 bases from J, the gap between germline ends came to 7 bases.

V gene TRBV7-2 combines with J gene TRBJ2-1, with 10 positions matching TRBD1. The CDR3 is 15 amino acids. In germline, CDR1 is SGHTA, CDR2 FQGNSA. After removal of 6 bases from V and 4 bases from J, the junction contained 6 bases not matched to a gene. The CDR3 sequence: CASRETGQGYNEQFF. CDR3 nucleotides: TGTGCCAGCAGGGAGACGGGACAGGGGTACAATGAGCAGTTCTTC.

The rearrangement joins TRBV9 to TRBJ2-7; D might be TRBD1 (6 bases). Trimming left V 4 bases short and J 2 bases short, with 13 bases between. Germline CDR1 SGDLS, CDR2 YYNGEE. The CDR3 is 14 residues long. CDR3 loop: CASSPQGDTYEQYF. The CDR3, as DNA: TGTGCCAGCAGCCCACAGGGTGACACCTACGAGCAGTACTTC.

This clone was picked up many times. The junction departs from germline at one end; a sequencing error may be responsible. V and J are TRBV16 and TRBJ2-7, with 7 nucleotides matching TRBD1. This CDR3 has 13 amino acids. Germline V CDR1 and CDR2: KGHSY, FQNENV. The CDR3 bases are TGTGCCAGCAGCTTCGGAGTGTCGGACAGGCTATTCTTC. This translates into CASSFGVSDRLFF.

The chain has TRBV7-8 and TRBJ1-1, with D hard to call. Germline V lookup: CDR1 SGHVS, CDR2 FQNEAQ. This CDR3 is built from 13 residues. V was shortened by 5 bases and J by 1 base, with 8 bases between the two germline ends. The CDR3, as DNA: TGTGCCAGCAGCCTAGAGGGGAACACTGAAGCTTTCTTT. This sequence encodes CASSLEGNTEAFF.

The CDR3 DNA is TGTGCCAGCAGTTCTGAGTATGGCTACACCTTC. This gives the protein CASSSEYGYTF. The rearrangement links TRBV28 to TRBJ1-2; D remains ambiguous. The germline CDR1 and CDR2 sequences are MDHEN and SYDVKM. CDR3 size: 11 residues. Trimming took off 4 bases at V and 5 bases at J, with 5 bases between the two ends.

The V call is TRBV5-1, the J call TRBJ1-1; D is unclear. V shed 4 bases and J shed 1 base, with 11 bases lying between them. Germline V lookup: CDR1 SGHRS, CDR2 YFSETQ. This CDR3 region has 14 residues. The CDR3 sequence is CASSTGPGNTEAFF. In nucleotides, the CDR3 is TGCGCCAGCAGCACGGGCCCGGGGAACACTGAAGCTTTCTTT.

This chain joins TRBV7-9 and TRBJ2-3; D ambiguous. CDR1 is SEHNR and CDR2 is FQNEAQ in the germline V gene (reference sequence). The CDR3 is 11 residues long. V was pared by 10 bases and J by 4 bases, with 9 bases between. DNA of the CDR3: TGTGCCACCGGGTTGTCAGATACGCAGTATTTT. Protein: CATGLSDTQYF.

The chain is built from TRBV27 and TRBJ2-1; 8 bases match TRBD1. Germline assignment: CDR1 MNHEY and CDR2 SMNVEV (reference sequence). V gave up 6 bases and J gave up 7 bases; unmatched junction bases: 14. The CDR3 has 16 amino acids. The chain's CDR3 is CASRDLGQALANEQFF. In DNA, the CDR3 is TGTGCCAGCAGGGATTTGGGACAGGCCCTCGCGAATGAGCAGTTCTTC.

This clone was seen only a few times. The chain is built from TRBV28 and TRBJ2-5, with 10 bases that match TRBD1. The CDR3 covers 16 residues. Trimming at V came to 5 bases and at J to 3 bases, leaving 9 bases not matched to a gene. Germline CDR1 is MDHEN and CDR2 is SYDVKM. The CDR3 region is CASSRQGASRKETQYF. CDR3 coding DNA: TGTGCCAGCAGTCGACAGGGGGCCAGCCGCAAAGAGACCCAGTACTTC.

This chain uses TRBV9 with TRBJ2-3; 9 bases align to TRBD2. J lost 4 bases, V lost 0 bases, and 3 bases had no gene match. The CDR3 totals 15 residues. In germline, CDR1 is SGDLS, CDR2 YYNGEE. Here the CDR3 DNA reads TGTGCCAGCAGCGTAGCCGCGGGGGGGGCAGATACGCAGTATTTT. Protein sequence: CASSVAAGGADTQYF. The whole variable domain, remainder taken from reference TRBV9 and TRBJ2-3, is DSGVTQTPKHLITATGQRVTLRCSPRSGDLSVYWYQQSLDQGLQFLIQYYNGEERAKGNILERFSAQQFPDLHSELNLSSLELGDSALYFCASSVAAGGADTQYFGPGTRLTVL.

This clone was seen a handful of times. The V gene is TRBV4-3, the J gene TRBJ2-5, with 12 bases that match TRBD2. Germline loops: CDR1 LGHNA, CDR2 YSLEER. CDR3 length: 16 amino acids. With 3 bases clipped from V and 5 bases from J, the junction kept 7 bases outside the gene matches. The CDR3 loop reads CASSQGSGLAGETQYF. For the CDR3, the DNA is TGCGCCAGCAGCCAGGGGTCCGGACTAGCGGGGGAGACCCAGTACTTC.

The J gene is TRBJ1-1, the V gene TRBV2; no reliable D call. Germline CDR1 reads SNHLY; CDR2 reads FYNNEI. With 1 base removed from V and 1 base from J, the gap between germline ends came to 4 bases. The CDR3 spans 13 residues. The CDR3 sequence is CASSEVGNTEAFF. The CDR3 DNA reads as TGTGCCAGCAGTGAAGTAGGGAACACTGAAGCTTTCTTT.